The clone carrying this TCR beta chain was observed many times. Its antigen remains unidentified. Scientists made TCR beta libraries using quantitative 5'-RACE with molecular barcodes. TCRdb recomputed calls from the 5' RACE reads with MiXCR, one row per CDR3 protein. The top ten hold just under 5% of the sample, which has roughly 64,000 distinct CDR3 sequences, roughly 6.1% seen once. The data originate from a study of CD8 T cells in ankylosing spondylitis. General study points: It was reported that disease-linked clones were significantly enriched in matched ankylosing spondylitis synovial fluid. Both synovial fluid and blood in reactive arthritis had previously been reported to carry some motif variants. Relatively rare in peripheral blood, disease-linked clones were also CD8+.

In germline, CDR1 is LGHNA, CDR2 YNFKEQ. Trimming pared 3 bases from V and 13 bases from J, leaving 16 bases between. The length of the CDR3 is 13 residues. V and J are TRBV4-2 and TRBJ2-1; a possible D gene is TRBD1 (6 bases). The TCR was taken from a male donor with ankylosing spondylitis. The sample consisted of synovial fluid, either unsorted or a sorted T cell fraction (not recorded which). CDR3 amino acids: CASSQGDGDKQFF. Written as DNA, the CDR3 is TGTGCCAGCAGCCAGGGCGATGGGGACAAACAGTTCTTC.